These T cell receptor beta chains were read from a single sample in a study of spatial heterogeneity in lung cancer. TCRdb re-derived calls from the 5' RACE reads in MiXCR, one entry per CDR3 protein. The sample contains tens of thousands of distinct CDR3 sequences, around 8.2% of which appear only once. The specimen comprised PBMCs, sampled at surgery. The source of these receptors is a female donor with early-stage non-small cell lung cancer. The CDR3 runs from the conserved cysteine through the conserved F or W. The D gene is left open where the match is weak. A row's size may be missing; if present it is once, few, many or a size class.

j_call | v_call | cdr3_length | clone_size | d_call | cdr3_aa | cdr3_nt
TRBJ2-3 | TRBV7-2 | 15 | many | TRBD2 | CASSLAASGVDTQYF | TGTGCCAGCAGCTTAGCGGCTAGCGGGGTTGATACGCAGTATTTT
TRBJ1-5 | TRBV2 | 11 | - | - | CASASEGAQHF | TGTGCCAGCGCCTCAGAGGGGGCCCAGCATTTT
TRBJ1-1 | TRBV12-3/TRBV12-4 | 13 | few | TRBD1 | CASSLDRGDEAFF | TGTGCCAGCAGTTTGGACAGGGGGGATGAAGCTTTCTTT
TRBJ2-1 | TRBV20-1 | 14 | many | - | CSGPKGGLRNEQFF | TGCAGTGGTCCGAAGGGGGGGCTAAGGAATGAGCAGTTCTTC
TRBJ2-3 | TRBV20-1 | 16 | many | TRBD2 | CSVTRVGEGRSDTQYF | TGCAGTGTCACCAGGGTGGGGGAGGGCCGTTCGGATACGCAGTATTTT
TRBJ2-1 | TRBV7-3 | 13 | many | - | CASSLATFDEQFF | TGTGCCAGCAGCTTGGCGACGTTCGATGAGCAGTTCTTC
TRBJ1-1 | TRBV7-3 | 15 | medium-sized | - | CASSLNGPQNTEAFF | TGTGCCAGCAGCTTAAACGGGCCACAGAACACTGAAGCTTTCTTT
TRBJ1-1 | TRBV5-5 | 16 | - | - | CASSWTSGALNTEAFF | TGTGCCAGCAGCTGGACGTCGGGAGCTCTGAACACTGAAGCTTTCTTT
TRBJ2-6 | TRBV28 | 15 | many | - | CASSPDRSGANVLTF | TGTGCCAGCAGCCCCGACCGCTCTGGGGCCAACGTCCTGACTTTC
TRBJ2-3 | TRBV7-6 | 15 | - | - | CASSSGPLGTDTQYF | TGTGCCAGCAGCTCCGGGCCGTTGGGGACAGATACGCAGTATTTT
TRBJ1-1 | TRBV7-9 | 13 | many | - | CASSLQRDTEAFF | TGTGCCAGCAGCTTACAGAGGGACACTGAAGCTTTCTTT